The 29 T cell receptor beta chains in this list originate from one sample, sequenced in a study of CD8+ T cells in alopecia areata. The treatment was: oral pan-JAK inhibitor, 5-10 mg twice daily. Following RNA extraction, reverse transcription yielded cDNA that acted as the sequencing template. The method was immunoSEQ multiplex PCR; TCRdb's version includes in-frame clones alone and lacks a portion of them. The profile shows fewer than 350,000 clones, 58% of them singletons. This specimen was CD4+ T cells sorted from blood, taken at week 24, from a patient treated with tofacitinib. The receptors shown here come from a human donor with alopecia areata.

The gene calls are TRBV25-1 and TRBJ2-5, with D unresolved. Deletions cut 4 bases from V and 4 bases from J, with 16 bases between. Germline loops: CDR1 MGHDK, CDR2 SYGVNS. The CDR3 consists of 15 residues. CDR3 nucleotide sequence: TGTGCCAGCAGTGGCGGTTTTAACCAACGAGAGACCCAGTACTTC. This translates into CASSGGFNQRETQYF. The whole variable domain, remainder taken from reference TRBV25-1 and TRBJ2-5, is EADIYQTPRYLVIGTGKKITLECSQTMGHDKMYWYQQDPGMELHLIHYSYGVNSTEKGDLSSESTVSRIRTEHFPLTLESARPSHTSQYLCASSGGFNQRETQYFGPGTRLLVL.

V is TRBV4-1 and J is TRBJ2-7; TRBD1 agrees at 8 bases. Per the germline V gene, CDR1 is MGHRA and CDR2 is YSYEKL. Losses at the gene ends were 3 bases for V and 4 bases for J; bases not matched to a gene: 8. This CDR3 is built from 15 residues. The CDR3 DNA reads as TGCGCCAGCAGCCACAGTCAGGGGGCGGGGTACGAGCAGTACTTC. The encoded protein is CASSHSQGAGYEQYF.

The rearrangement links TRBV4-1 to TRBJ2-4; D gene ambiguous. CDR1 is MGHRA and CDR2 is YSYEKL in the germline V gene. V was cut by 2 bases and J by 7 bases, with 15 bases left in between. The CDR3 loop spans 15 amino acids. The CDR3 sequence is CASSQFLTVVNIQYF. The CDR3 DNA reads TGCGCCAGCAGCCAATTCTTGACGGTAGTGAACATTCAGTACTTC.

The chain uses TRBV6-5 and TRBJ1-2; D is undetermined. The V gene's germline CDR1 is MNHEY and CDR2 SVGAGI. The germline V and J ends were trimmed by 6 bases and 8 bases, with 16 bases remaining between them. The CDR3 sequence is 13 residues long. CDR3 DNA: TGTGCCAGCAGCCCCGGACGGTTCTTGGGCTACACCTTC. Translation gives CASSPGRFLGYTF.

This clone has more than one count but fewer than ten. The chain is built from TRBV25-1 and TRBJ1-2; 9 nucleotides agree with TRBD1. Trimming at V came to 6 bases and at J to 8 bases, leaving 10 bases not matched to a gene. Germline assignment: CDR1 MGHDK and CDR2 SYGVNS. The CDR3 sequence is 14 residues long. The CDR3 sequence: CASRPPGQGDGYTF. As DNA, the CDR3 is TGTGCCAGCAGGCCCCCGGGACAGGGCGACGGCTACACCTTC.

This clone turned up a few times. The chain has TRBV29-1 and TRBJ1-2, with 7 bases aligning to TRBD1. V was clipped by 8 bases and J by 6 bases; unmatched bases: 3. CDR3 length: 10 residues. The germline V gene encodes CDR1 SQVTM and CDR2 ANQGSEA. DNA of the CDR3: TGCAGCACACAGGGGCATGGCTACACCTTC. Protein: CSTQGHGYTF.

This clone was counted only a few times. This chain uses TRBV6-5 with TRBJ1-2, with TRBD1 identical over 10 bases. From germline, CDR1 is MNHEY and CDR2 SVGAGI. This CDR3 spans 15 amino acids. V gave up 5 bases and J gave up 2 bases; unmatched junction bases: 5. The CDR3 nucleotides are TGTGCCAGCAGTCCAGACAGGGGGCTCAACTATGGCTACACCTTC. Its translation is CASSPDRGLNYGYTF.

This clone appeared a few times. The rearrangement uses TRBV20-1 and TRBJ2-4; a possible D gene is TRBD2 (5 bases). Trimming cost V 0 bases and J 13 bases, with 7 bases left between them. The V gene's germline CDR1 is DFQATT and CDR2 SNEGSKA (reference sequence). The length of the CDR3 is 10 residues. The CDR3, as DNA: TGCAGTGCTAGAGAGGACTCACAGTACTTC. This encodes CSAREDSQYF.

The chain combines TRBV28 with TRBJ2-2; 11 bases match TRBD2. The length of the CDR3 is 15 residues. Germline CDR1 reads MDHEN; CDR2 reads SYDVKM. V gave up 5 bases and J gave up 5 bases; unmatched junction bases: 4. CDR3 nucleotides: TGTGCCAGCAGTCGGACTAGCGGGTTTACCGGGGAGCTGTTTTTT. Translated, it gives CASSRTSGFTGELFF.

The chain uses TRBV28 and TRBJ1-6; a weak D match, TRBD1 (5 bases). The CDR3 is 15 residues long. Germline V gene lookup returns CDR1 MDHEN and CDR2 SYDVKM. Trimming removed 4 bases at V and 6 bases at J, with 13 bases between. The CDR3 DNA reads TGTGCCAGCAGTTCTATCATCGGGACTAATTCACCCCTCCACTTT. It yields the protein CASSSIIGTNSPLHF.

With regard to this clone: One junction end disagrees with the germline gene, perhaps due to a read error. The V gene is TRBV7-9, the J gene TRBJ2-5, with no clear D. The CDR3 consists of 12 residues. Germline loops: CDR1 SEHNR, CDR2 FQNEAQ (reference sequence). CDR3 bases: TGTGCCAGCAGCCAGATGCAAGGGACCCAGTACTTC. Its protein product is CASSQMQGTQYF.

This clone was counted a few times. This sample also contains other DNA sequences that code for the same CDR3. CDR3 residues: CSVEGRMNTEAFF. The CDR3, as DNA: TGCAGCGTCGAGGGGCGGATGAACACTGAAGCTTTCTTT. The rearrangement links TRBV29-1 to TRBJ1-1; possibly TRBD1 for D (5 bases). CDR1 and CDR2 from the germline V gene are SQVTM and ANQGSEA. V was shortened by 6 bases and J by 0 bases, with 11 bases between the two germline ends. The CDR3 is 13 residues long.

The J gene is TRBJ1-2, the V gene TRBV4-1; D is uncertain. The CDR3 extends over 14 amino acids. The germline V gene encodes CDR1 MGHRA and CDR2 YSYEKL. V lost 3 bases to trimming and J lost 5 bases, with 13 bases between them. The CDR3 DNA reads TGCGCCAGCAGCCAGCTCCGGGGAAGGTATGGCTACACCTTC. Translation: CASSQLRGRYGYTF.

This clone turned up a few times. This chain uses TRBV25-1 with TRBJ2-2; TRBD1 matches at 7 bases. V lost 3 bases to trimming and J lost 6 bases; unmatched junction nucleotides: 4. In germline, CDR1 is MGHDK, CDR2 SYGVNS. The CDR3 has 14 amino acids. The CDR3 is CASSDNRGPGELFF. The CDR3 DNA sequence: TGTGCCAGCAGTGACAACAGGGGTCCCGGGGAGCTGTTTTTT. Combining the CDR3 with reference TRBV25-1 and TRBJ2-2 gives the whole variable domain EADIYQTPRYLVIGTGKKITLECSQTMGHDKMYWYQQDPGMELHLIHYSYGVNSTEKGDLSSESTVSRIRTEHFPLTLESARPSHTSQYLCASSDNRGPGELFFGEGSRLTVL.

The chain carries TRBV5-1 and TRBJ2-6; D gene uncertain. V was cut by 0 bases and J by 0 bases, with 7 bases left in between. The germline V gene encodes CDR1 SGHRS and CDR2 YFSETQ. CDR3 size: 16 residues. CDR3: CASSLGRSSGANVLTF. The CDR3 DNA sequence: TGCGCCAGCAGCTTGGGACGGAGCTCTGGGGCCAACGTCCTGACTTTC.

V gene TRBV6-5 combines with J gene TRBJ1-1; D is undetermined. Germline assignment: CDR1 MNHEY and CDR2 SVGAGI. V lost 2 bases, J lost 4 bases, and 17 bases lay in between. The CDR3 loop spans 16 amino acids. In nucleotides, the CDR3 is TGTGCCAGCAGTTACGGTAGAGGGCCGAGGTTCACTGAAGCTTTCTTT. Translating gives CASSYGRGPRFTEAFF.

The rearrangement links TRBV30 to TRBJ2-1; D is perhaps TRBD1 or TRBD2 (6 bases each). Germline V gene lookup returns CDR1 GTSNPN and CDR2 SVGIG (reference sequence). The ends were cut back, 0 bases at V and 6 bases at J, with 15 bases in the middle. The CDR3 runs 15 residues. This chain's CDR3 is CAWSVLGGGLNEQFF. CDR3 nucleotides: TGTGCCTGGAGTGTACTAGGTGGGGGGCTCAATGAGCAGTTCTTC.

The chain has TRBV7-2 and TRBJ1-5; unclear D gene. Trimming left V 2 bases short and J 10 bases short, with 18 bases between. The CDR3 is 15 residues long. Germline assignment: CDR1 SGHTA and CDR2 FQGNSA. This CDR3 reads CASSLWEGRESPQHF. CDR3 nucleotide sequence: TGTGCCAGCAGCTTATGGGAGGGCCGCGAGTCCCCCCAGCATTTT.

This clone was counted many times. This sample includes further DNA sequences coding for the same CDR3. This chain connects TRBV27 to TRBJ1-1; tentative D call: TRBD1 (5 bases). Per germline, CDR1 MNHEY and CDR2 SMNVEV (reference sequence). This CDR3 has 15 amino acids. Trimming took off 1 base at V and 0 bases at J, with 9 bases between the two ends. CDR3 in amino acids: CASSLLRGVNTEAFF. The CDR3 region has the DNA TGTGCCAGCAGTTTATTACGGGGGGTGAACACTGAAGCTTTCTTT.

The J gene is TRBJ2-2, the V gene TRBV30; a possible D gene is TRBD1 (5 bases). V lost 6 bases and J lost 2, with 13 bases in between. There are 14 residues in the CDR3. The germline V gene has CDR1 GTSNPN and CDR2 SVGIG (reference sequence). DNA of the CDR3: TGTGCCTGCAAAGGACACGTAAACACCGGGGAGCTGTTTTTT. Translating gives CACKGHVNTGELFF.

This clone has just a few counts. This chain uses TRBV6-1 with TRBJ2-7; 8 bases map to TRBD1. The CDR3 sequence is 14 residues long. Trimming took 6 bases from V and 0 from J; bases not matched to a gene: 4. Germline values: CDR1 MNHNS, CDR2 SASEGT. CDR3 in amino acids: CASRGQGGSYEQYF. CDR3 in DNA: TGTGCCAGCAGAGGACAGGGAGGCTCCTACGAGCAGTACTTC.

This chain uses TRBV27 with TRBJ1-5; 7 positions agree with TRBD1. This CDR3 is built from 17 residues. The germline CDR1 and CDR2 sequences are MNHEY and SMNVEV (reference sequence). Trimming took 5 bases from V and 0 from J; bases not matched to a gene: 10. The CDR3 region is CASSRRQGPYSNQPQHF. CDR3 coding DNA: TGTGCCAGCAGTAGACGACAGGGCCCTTATAGCAATCAGCCCCAGCATTTT.

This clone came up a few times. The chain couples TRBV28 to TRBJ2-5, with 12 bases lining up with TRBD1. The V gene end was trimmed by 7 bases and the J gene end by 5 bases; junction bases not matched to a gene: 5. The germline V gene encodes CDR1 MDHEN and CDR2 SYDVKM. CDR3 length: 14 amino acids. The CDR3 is CASNAGTGGETQYF. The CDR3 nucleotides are TGTGCCAGCAACGCCGGGACAGGGGGCGAGACCCAGTACTTC.

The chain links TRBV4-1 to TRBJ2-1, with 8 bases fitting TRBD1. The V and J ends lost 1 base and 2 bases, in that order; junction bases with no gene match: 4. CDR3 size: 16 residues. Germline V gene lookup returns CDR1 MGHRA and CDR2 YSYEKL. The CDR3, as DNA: TGCGCCAGCAGCCAAGGGTCGGACAGGGCCTACAATGAGCAGTTCTTC. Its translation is CASSQGSDRAYNEQFF.

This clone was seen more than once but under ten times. The CDR3 DNA is TGTGCCAGCCTATACGAGGCAGCGAACACTGAAGCTTTCTTT. Amino acids: CASLYEAANTEAFF. The chain carries TRBV2 and TRBJ1-1, with D unresolved. V gave up 8 bases and J gave up 1 base, with 14 bases separating them. Germline-derived CDR1 and CDR2 are SNHLY and FYNNEI. This CDR3 is built from 14 residues.

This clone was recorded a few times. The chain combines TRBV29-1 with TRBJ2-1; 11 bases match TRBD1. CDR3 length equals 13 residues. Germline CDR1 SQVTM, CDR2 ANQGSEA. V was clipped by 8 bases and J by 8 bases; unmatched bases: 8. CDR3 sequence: CSLGQGAMDEQFF. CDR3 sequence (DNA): TGCAGCCTAGGACAGGGGGCTATGGATGAGCAGTTCTTC.

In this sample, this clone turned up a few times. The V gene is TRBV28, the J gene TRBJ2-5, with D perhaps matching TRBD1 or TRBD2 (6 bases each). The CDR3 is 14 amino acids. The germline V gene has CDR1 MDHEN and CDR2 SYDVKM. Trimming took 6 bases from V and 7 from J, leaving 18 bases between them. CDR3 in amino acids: CASRRGPQGGTQYF. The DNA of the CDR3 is TGTGCCAGCAGACGGGGGCCACAGGGAGGGACCCAGTACTTC.

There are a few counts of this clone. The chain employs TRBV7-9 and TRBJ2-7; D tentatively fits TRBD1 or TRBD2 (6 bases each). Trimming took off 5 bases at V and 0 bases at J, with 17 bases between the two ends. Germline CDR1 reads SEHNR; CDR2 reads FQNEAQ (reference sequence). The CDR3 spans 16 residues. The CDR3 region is CASSPRVGGSSYEQYF. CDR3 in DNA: TGTGCCAGCAGCCCACGTGTGGGGGGCAGCTCCTACGAGCAGTACTTC.

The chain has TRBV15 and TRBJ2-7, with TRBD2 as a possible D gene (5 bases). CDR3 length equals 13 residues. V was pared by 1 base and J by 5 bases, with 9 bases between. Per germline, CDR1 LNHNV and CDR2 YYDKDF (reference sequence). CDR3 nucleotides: TGTGCCACCAGCAGAGCGGGGATCGACGAGCAGTACTTC. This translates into CATSRAGIDEQYF.